These 18 T cell receptor beta chains originate from one sample sequenced in a study of blood T cell repertoires in COVID-19. TCRdb's table, derived via immunoSEQ multiplex PCR, lists solely in-frame clones and lacks some. The sample lists about 64,000 clones, about three quarters occurring once. Material: peripheral blood. Receptor source: a human donor in a cohort sampled during active COVID-19.

In its sample, this clone was seen a few times. The chain has TRBV5-1 and TRBJ2-7, with 10 bases fitting TRBD1. With 4 bases clipped from V and 3 bases from J, the junction kept 7 bases outside the gene matches. The CDR3 runs to 15 residues. Germline V gene lookup returns CDR1 SGHRS and CDR2 YFSETQ. Written as DNA, the CDR3 is TGCGCCAGCAGCACCGGACAGGGGGTGATCTACGAGCAGTACTTC. Amino acid sequence: CASSTGQGVIYEQYF.

This chain joins TRBV6-5 and TRBJ2-5, with 12 bases that match TRBD2. CDR1 and CDR2 from the germline V gene are MNHEY and SVGAGI. The CDR3 contains 15 residues. The V and J ends lost 6 bases and 1 base, in that order; junction bases with no gene match: 3. DNA for the CDR3: TGTGCCAGCAGATCTAGCGGGGGGGCCCAAGAGACCCAGTACTTC. Protein product: CASRSSGGAQETQYF.

This chain joins TRBV15 and TRBJ1-3; 9 nucleotides line up with TRBD1. The CDR3 sequence is 16 residues long. The J segment lost 2 bases and the V segment lost 3 bases, leaving 5 bases of the junction unmatched. The V gene's germline CDR1 is LNHNV and CDR2 YYDKDF (reference sequence). CDR3 nucleotide sequence: TGTGCCACCAGCAGGGCCGGGACAGGGACTGGAAACACCATATATTTT. It yields the protein CATSRAGTGTGNTIYF.

V gene TRBV5-1 combines with J gene TRBJ2-2; 8 positions agree with TRBD2. Per the germline V gene, CDR1 is SGHRS and CDR2 is YFSETQ. Germline trimming cut 4 bases from V and 1 base from J; bases unmatched to any gene: 0. The CDR3 runs 14 residues. The chain's CDR3 is CASSAGGNTGELFF. CDR3 DNA: TGCGCCAGCAGCGCGGGAGGGAACACCGGGGAGCTGTTTTTT. The full variable domain, its missing parts supplied by reference TRBV5-1 and TRBJ2-2, is KAGVTQTPRYLIKTRGQQVTLSCSPISGHRSVSWYQQTPGQGLQFLFEYFSETQRNKGNFPGRFSGRQFSNSRSEMNVSTLELGDSALYLCASSAGGNTGELFFGEGSRLTVL.

The chain joins TRBV9 to TRBJ1-2; TRBD1 might be the D (6 bases). The CDR3 sequence is 16 residues long. CDR1 SGDLS and CDR2 YYNGEE come from the germline V gene. V shed 3 bases and J shed 2 bases, with 17 bases lying between them. This chain's CDR3 is CASSEPRTDPNYGYTF. CDR3 DNA sequence: TGTGCCAGCAGCGAGCCTCGGACAGATCCAAACTATGGCTACACCTTC.

The V gene is TRBV6-5, the J gene TRBJ1-3; the D gene is possibly TRBD1 (5 bases). Trimming took 6 bases from V and 0 from J, leaving 12 bases between them. The germline V gene has CDR1 MNHEY and CDR2 SVGAGI. The CDR3 spans 15 residues. The CDR3 loop reads CASRAGRNSGNTIYF. CDR3 nucleotide sequence: TGTGCCAGCAGGGCGGGACGGAACTCTGGAAACACCATATATTTT.

The chain carries TRBV30 and TRBJ2-7; 7 positions agree with TRBD2. J lost 5 bases, V lost 8 bases, and 9 bases had no gene match. CDR3 length equals 12 residues. In germline, CDR1 is GTSNPN, CDR2 SVGIG (reference sequence). CDR3 sequence (DNA): TGTGCCAATCAAGGTGGGGGGGACGAGCAGTACTTC. It codes for CANQGGGDEQYF.

This clone was detected once. The gene calls are TRBV6-2 or TRBV6-3 and TRBJ2-1; the D gene is possibly TRBD1 (5 bases). Germline CDR1 and CDR2: MNHEY and SVGEGT. V was pared by 4 bases and J by 8 bases, with 12 bases between. The CDR3 has 13 residues. CDR3 nucleotides: TGTGCCAGCAGTTTCGGATGGGGCGATGAGCAGTTCTTC. Amino acids: CASSFGWGDEQFF.

The chain has TRBV6-1 and TRBJ1-5; 9 bases match TRBD1. The CDR3 is 18 amino acids. Germline V gives CDR1 MNHNS, CDR2 SASEGT. J lost 1 base, V lost 0 bases, and 7 bases had no gene match. CDR3 in amino acids: CASSEAVRTGVSNQPQHF. Written as DNA, the CDR3 is TGTGCCAGCAGTGAAGCGGTGAGGACAGGGGTAAGCAATCAGCCCCAGCATTTT.

V and J are TRBV10-3 and TRBJ2-5; D not certain. In germline, CDR1 is ENHRY, CDR2 SYGVKD. The CDR3 runs to 14 residues. V was clipped by 2 bases and J by 6 bases, with 13 bases between them. The CDR3 DNA is TGTGCCATCAGTGAGGACATTAGTATAAAGACCCAGTACTTC. The encoded protein is CAISEDISIKTQYF.

The rearrangement joins TRBV5-1 to TRBJ2-7, with a possible D match to TRBD1 (5 bases). CDR3 size: 14 residues. V lost 1 base, J lost 2 bases, and 10 bases lay in between. Germline CDR1 is SGHRS and CDR2 is YFSETQ. The CDR3 is CASSLKGPAYEQYF. CDR3 nucleotides: TGCGCCAGCAGCTTGAAGGGGCCTGCCTACGAGCAGTACTTC.

This clone has only a few counts. V and J are TRBV19 and TRBJ2-1, with a weak D call TRBD1 (5 bases). Per the germline V gene, CDR1 is LNHDA and CDR2 is SQIVND (reference sequence). The CDR3 totals 14 residues. V gave up 1 base and J gave up 12 bases, with 16 bases separating them. CDR3: CASSIGGSGRAQFF. CDR3 in DNA: TGTGCCAGTAGTATAGGAGGCAGTGGCAGGGCGCAGTTCTTC. Full variable domain (rest looked up from reference TRBV19 and TRBJ2-1): DGGITQSPKYLFRKEGQNVTLSCEQNLNHDAMYWYRQDPGQGLRLIYYSQIVNDFQKGDIAEGYSVSREKKESFPLTVTSAQKNPTAFYLCASSIGGSGRAQFFGPGTRLTVL.

V gene TRBV6-1 combines with J gene TRBJ1-4, with 8 bases lining up with TRBD1. Looked up from germline, CDR1 is MNHNS and CDR2 is SASEGT. V was clipped by 3 bases and J by 7 bases; unmatched bases: 4. The CDR3 extends over 14 amino acids. CDR3 sequence reads: CASSDRTGFEKLFF. The CDR3 DNA reads TGTGCCAGCAGTGACAGGACAGGGTTTGAAAAACTGTTTTTT.

J is TRBJ2-1 and V is TRBV7-8; a possible D gene is TRBD1 (6 bases). CDR3 size: 14 residues. From germline, CDR1 is SGHVS and CDR2 FQNEAQ. The ends were cut back, 5 bases at V and 7 bases at J, with 15 bases in the middle. The CDR3 DNA follows: TGTGCCAGCAGCCGAGGAGATAGGGGGAATGAGCAGTTCTTC. Translation: CASSRGDRGNEQFF.

In its sample, this clone was seen a few times. CDR3 bases: TGCGCCAGCAGCTTGGCCGGGAAGGGGGATCAGCCCCAGCATTTT. It encodes CASSLAGKGDQPQHF. The chain has TRBV5-1 and TRBJ1-5; possibly TRBD1 for D (6 bases). Trimming took 0 bases from V and 5 from J, leaving 12 bases between them. Looked up from germline, CDR1 is SGHRS and CDR2 is YFSETQ. This CDR3 has 15 amino acids.

V is TRBV4-1 and J is TRBJ2-3, with 16 bases identical to TRBD2. Germline V gene lookup returns CDR1 MGHRA and CDR2 YSYEKL. With 4 bases clipped from V and 4 bases from J, the junction kept 17 bases outside the gene matches. CDR3 length: 21 residues. The CDR3 sequence is CASSPPSGTSGGAVGPDTQYF. In DNA, the CDR3 is TGCGCCAGCAGCCCCCCCTCCGGGACTAGCGGGGGGGCAGTCGGCCCAGATACGCAGTATTTT.

This clone was detected only a few times. The CDR3 is CASSPWRSGGAVAGELFF. The CDR3 coding sequence is TGTGCCAGCAGCCCATGGAGGAGCGGGGGGGCCGTAGCCGGGGAGCTGTTTTTT. V gene TRBV5-6 combines with J gene TRBJ2-2, with 10 bases aligning to TRBD2. The germline V gene encodes CDR1 SGHDT and CDR2 YYEEEE. V gave up 4 bases and J gave up 6 bases; unmatched junction bases: 15. The CDR3 is 18 amino acids.

This clone was observed once. The chain employs TRBV9 and TRBJ2-1, with TRBD2 matching 8 bases. Per the germline V gene, CDR1 is SGDLS and CDR2 is YYNGEE. V dropped 3 bases and J dropped 0; count of bases not matched to a gene: 2. This CDR3 is 15 amino acids long. CDR3 coding DNA: TGTGCCAGCAGCGGTAGCGGGAACTCCTACAATGAGCAGTTCTTC. Translating it yields CASSGSGNSYNEQFF.